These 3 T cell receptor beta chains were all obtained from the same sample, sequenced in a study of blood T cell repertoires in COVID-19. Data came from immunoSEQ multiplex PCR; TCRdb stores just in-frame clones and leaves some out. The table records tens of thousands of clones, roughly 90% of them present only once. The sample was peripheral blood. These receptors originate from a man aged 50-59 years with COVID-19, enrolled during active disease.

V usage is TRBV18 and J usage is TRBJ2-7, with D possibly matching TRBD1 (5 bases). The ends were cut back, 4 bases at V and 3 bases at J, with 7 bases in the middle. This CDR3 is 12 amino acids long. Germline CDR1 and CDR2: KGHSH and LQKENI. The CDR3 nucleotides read TGTGCCAGCTCACGAGACAGCTACGAGCAGTACTTC. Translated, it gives CASSRDSYEQYF.

This CDR3 is CASSNSGQPREKLFF. CDR3 bases: TGTGCCAGCAGCAATTCCGGACAGCCAAGGGAAAAACTGTTTTTT. V is TRBV7-9 and J is TRBJ1-4; D is perhaps TRBD1 (6 bases). V was trimmed by 5 bases and J by 8 bases, leaving 18 bases between them. The germline CDR1 and CDR2 sequences are SEHNR and FQNEAQ (reference sequence). This CDR3 has 15 amino acids.

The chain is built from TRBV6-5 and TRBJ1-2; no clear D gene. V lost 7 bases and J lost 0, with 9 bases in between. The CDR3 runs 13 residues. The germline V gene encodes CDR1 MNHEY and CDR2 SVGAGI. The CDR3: CASISPTNYGYTF. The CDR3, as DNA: TGTGCCAGCATCAGTCCGACTAACTATGGCTACACCTTC.